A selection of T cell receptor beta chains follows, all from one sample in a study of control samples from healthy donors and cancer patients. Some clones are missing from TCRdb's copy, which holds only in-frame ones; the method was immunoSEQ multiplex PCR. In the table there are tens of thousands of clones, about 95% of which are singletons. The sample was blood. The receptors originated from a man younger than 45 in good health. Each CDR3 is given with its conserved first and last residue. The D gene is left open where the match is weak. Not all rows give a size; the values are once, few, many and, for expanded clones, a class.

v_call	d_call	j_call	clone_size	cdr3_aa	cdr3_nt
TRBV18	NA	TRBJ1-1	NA	CASSPNENTEAFF	TGTGCCAGCTCACCTAACGAGAACACTGAAGCTTTCTTT
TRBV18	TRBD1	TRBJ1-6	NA	CASSPLEGGDSPLHF	TGTGCCAGCTCACCACTTGAAGGGGGCGATTCACCCCTCCACTTT
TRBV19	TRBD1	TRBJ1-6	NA	CATSGQNNSPLHF	TGTGCCACCTCGGGACAGAACAATTCACCCCTCCACTTT
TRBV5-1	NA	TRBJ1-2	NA	CASRTGHPRDYGYTF	TGCGCCAGCAGGACGGGACACCCGCGGGACTATGGCTACACCTTC
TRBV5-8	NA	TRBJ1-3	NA	CASSWPGFSGNTIYF	TGTGCCAGCAGCTGGCCGGGATTTTCTGGAAACACCATATATTTT
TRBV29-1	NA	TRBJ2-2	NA	CSTTGPANTGELFF	TGCAGCACAACAGGGCCGGCGAACACCGGGGAGCTGTTTTTT
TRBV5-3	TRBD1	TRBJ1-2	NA	CARSPGQALFPYGYTF	TGTGCCAGAAGCCCGGGACAGGCCCTCTTCCCCTATGGCTACACCTTC
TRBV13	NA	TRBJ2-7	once	CASSFLYEQYF	TGTGCCAGCAGCTTTCTTTACGAGCAGTACTTC
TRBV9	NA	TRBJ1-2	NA	CASSVEPGARNGYTF	TGTGCCAGCAGCGTAGAACCAGGGGCGCGGAATGGCTACACCTTC
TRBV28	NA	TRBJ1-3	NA	CASSLRFGVGGARSGNTIYF	TGTGCCAGCAGTTTACGTTTCGGGGTGGGGGGCGCTCGCTCTGGAAACACCATATATTTT
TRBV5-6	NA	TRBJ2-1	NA	CASSLYSYNEQFF	TGTGCCAGCAGCTTGTACTCCTACAATGAGCAGTTCTTC
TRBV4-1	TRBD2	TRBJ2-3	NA	CASSLWTSGKADTQYF	TGCGCCAGCAGCCTTTGGACTAGCGGAAAGGCAGATACGCAGTATTTT
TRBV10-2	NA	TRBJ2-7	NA	CASSVGSPVGFIAYEQYF	TGCGCCAGCAGTGTCGGTTCCCCTGTGGGATTCATTGCCTACGAGCAGTACTTC
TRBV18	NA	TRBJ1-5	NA	CASSPAGNQPQHF	TGTGCCAGCTCACCGGCAGGTAATCAGCCCCAGCATTTT
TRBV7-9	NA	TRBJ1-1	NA	CASSLGLGAFF	TGTGCCAGCAGCCTGGGACTGGGGGCTTTCTTT
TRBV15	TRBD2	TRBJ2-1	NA	CATSSVTSGVNEQFF	TGTGCCACCAGCAGCGTGACTAGCGGGGTCAATGAGCAGTTCTTC
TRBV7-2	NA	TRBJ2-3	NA	CASSLAGWGDTQYF	TGTGCCAGCAGCTTAGCTGGGTGGGGAGATACGCAGTATTTT
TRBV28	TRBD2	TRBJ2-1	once	CASSTKREWYNEQFF	TGTGCCAGCAGTACTAAGCGGGAGTGGTACAATGAGCAGTTCTTC
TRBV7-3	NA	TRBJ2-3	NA	CASSPRAGFTDTQYF	TGTGCCAGCAGCCCGCGGGCGGGTTTCACAGATACGCAGTATTTT
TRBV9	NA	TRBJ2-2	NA	CASSGTPTGELFF	TGTGCCAGCTCCGGGACACCTACCGGGGAGCTGTTTTTT
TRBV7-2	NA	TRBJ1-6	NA	CASSLVSRVHSPLHF	TGTGCCAGCAGCTTAGTATCCAGGGTCCACTCACCCCTCCACTTT
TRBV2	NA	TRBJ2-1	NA	CASSGENEQFF	TGTGCCAGCAGTGGAGAGAATGAGCAGTTCTTC
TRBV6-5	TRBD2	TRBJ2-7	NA	CASSYSGGSSYEQYF	TGTGCCAGCAGTTACTCTGGCGGGAGCTCCTACGAGCAGTACTTC
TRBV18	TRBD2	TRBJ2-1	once	CASSTTTTSGRLNEQFF	TGTGCCAGCTCAACCACTACAACTAGCGGGAGGCTTAATGAGCAGTTCTTC